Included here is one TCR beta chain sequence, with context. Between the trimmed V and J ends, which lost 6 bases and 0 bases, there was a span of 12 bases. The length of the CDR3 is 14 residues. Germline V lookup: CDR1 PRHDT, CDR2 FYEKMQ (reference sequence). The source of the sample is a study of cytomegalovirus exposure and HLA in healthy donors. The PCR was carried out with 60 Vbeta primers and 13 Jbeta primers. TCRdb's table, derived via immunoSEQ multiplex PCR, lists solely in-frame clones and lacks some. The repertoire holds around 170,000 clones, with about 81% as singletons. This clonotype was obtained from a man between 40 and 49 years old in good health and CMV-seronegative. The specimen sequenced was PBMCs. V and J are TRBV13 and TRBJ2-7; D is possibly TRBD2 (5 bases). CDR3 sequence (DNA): TGTGCCAGCAGTTCAACTAGTGGCTCCTACGAGCAGTACTTC. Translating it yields CASSSTSGSYEQYF.